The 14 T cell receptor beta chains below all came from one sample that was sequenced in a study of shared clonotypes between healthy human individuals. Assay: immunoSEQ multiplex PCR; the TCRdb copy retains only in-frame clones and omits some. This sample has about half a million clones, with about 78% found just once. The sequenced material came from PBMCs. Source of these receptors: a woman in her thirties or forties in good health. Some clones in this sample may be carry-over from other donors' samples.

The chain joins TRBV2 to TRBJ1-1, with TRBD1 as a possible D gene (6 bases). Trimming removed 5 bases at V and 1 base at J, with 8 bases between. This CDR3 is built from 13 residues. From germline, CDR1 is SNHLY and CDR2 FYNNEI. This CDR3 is CASSKQGNTEAFF. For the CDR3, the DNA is TGTGCCAGCAGTAAACAGGGGAACACTGAAGCTTTCTTT.

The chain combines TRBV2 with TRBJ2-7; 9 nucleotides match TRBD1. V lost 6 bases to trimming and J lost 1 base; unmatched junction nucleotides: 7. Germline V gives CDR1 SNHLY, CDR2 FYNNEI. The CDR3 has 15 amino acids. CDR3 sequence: CASRRGQGLSYEQYF. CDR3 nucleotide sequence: TGTGCCAGCAGGAGGGGACAGGGCCTATCCTACGAGCAGTACTTC.

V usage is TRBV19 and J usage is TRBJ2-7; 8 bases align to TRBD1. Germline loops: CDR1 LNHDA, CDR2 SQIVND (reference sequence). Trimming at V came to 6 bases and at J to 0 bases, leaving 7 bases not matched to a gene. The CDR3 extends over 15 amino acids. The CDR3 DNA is TGTGCCAGTAGGACCGGGACAGGCAACTCCTACGAGCAGTACTTC. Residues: CASRTGTGNSYEQYF.

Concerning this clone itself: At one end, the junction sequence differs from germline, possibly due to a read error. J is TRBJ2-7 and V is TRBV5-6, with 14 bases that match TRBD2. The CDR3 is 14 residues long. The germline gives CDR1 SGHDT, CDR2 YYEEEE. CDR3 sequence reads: CASSLAGTSGRWSF. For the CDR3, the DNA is TGTGCCAGCAGCTTGGCAGGGACTAGCGGGAGATGGTCCTTC.

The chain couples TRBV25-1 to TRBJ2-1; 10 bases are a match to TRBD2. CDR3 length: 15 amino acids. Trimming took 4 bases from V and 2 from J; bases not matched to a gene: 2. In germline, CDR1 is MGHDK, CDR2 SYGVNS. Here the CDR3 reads CASSASGGTYNEQFF. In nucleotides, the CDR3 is TGTGCCAGCAGTGCTAGCGGGGGTACCTACAATGAGCAGTTCTTC.

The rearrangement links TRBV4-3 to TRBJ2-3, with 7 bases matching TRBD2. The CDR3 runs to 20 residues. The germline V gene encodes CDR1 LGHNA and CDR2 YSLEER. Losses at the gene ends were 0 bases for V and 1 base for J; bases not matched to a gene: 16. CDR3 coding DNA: TGCGCCAGCAGCCAAGAACTTAGGGAGGGGTCCTACTTACGCACAGATACGCAGTATTTT. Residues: CASSQELREGSYLRTDTQYF.

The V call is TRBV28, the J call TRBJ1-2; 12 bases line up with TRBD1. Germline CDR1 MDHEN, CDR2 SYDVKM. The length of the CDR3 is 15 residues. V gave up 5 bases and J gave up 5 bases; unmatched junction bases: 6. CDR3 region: CASSTTGQGAYGYTF. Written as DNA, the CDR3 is TGTGCCAGCAGTACAACGGGACAGGGGGCTTATGGCTACACCTTC.

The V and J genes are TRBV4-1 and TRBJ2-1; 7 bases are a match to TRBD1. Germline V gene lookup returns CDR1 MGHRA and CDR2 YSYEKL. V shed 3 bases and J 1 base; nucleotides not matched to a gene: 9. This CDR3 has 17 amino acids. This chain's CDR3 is CASSQDGQAMSYNEQFF. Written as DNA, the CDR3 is TGCGCCAGCAGCCAGGATGGACAGGCTATGTCCTACAATGAGCAGTTCTTC.

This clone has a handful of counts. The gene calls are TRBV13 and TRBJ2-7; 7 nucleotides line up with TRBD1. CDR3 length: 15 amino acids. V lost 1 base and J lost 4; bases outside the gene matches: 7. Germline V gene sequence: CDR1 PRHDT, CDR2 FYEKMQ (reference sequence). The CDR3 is CASSLATGQQYEQYF. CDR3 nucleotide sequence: TGTGCCAGCAGCTTAGCTACGGGACAGCAATACGAGCAGTACTTC.

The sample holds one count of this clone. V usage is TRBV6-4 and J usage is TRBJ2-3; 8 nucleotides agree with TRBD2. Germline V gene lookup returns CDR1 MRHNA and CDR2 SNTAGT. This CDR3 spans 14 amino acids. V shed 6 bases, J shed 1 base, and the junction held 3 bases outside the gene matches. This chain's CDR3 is CASSLLAGTDTQYF. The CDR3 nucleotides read TGTGCCAGCAGCCTACTAGCGGGCACAGATACGCAGTATTTT.

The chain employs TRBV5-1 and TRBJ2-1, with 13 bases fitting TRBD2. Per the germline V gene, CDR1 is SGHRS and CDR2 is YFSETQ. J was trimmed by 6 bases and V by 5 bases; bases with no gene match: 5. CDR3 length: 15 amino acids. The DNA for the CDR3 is TGCGCCAGCAGGGAACTAGCGGGAGGGTTCAATGAGCAGTTCTTC. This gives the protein CASRELAGGFNEQFF. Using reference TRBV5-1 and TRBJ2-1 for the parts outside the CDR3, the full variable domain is KAGVTQTPRYLIKTRGQQVTLSCSPISGHRSVSWYQQTPGQGLQFLFEYFSETQRNKGNFPGRFSGRQFSNSRSEMNVSTLELGDSALYLCASRELAGGFNEQFFGPGTRLTVL.

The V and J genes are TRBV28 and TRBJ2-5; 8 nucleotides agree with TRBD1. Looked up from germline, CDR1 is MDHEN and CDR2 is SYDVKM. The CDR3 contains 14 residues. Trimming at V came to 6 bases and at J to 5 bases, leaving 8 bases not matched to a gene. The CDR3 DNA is TGTGCCAGCAGCACTCCAGGGGGCCGGGAGACCCAGTACTTC. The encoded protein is CASSTPGGRETQYF.

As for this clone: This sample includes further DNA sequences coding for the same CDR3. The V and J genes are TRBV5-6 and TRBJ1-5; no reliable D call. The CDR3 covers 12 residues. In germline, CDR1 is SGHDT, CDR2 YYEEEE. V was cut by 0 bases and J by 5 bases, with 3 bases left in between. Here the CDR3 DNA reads TGTGCCAGCAGCTTGGTGGATCAGCCCCAGCATTTT. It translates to CASSLVDQPQHF.

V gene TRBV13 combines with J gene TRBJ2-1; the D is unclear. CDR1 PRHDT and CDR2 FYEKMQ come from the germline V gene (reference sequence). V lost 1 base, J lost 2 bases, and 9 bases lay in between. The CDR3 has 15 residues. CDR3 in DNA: TGTGCCAGCAGCTTAGACAGCGTCCCCTACAATGAGCAGTTCTTC. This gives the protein CASSLDSVPYNEQFF.